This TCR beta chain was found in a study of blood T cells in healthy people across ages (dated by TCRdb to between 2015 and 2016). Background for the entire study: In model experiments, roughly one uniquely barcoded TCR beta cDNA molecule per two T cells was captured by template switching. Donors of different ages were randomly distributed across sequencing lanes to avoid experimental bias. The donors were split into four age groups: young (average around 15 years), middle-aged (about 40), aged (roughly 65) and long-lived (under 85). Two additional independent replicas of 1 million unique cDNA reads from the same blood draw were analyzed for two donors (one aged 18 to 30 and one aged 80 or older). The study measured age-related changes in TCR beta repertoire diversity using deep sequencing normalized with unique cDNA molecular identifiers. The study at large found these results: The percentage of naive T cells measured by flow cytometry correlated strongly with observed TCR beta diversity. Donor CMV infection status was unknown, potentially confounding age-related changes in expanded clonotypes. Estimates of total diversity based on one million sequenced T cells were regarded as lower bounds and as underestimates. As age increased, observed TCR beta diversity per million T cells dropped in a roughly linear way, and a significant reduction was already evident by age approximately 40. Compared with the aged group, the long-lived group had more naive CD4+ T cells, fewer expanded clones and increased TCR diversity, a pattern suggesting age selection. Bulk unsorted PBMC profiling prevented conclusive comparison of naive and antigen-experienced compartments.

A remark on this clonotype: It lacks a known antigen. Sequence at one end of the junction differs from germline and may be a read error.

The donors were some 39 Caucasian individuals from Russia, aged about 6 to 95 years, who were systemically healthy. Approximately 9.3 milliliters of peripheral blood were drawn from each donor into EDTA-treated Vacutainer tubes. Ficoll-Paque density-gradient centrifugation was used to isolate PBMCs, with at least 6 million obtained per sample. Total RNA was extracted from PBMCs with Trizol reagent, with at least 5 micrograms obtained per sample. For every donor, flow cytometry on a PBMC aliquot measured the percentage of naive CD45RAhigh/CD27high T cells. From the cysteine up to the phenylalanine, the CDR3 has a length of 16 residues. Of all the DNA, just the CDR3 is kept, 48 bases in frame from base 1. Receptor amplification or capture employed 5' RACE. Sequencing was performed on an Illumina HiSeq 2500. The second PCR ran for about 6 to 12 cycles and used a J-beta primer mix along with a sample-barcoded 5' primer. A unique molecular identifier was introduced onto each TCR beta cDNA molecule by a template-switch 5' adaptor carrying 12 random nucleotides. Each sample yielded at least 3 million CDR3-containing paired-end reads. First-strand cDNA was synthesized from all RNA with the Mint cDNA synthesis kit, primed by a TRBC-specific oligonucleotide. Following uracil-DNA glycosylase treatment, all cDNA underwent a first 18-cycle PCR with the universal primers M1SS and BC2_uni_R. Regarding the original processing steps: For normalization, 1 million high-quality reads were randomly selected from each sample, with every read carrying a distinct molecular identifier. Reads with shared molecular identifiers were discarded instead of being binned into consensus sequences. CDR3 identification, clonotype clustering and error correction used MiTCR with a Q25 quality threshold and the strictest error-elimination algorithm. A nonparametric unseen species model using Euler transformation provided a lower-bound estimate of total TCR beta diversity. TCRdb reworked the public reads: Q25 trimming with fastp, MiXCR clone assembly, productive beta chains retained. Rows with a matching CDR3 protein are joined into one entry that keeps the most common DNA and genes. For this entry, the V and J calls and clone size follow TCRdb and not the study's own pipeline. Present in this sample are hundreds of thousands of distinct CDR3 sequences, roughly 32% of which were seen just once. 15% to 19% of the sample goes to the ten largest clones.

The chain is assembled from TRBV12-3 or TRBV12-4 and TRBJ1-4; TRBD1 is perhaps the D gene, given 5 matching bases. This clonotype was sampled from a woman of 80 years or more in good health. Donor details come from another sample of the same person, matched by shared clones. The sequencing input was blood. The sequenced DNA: TGTGCCGGCAGTTTAGCGCCGGTAGGGGTTAATGAAAAACTGTTTTTT. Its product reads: CAGSLAPVGVNEKLFF.